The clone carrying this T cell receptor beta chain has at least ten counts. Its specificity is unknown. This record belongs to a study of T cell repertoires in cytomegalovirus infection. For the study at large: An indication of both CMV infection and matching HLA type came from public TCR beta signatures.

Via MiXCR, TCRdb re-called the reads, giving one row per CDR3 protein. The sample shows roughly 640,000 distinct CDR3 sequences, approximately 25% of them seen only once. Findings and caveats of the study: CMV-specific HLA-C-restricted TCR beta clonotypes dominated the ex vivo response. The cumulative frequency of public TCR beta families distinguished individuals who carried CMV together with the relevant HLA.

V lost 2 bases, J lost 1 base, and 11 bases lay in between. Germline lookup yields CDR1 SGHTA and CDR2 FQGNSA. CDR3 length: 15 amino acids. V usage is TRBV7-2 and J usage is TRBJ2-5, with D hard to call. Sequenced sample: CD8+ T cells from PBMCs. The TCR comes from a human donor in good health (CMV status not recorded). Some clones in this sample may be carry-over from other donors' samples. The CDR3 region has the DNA TGTGCCAGCAGCTTAAGGGTCTGGAGCCAAGAGACCCAGTACTTC. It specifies CASSLRVWSQETQYF.